This T cell receptor (beta chain) comes out of a study of T cells expressing NK-cell markers. In the study overall: Serological testing identified seven of the eight sequenced donors as HCMV-seropositive and one as seronegative.

Worth noting for this clonotype: Its specificity is unknown.

CDR1 is GTSNPN and CDR2 is SVGIG in the germline V gene (reference sequence). The CDR3 consists of 11 residues. TCRdb reworked the 5' RACE reads into one entry per CDR3 protein, no DNA. The sample table includes approximately 550,000 distinct CDR3 sequences. Study-level points and caveats: 1.0-7.0% of CD8+ T cells in over 5 donors belonged to dominant NKG2C+ clonotypes.

The specimen sequenced was blood T cells: a sorted CD56 or NKG2C T cell subset, CD4+ or CD8+ T cells, or bulk PBMC T cells (not recorded which). The chain couples TRBV30 to TRBJ2-1; TCRdb designates TRBD1, a call that cannot be tested without DNA. This clonotype was sampled from a man between 18 and 29 years old in good health. The CDR3 loop is CAWSAGTVPFF.